This T cell receptor beta chain stems from a study of shared clonotypes between healthy human individuals. Generated by immunoSEQ multiplex PCR, the TCRdb table keeps only in-frame clones and is missing some. The data show 2,100,000 or so clones, approximately 94% seen once. This CDR3 region has 14 residues. Germline assignment: CDR1 GTSNPN and CDR2 SVGIG (reference sequence). Trimming removed 4 bases from V and 0 bases from J; junction bases left unmatched: 5. The chain couples TRBV30 to TRBJ1-1; 7 nucleotides align to TRBD1. The TCR was taken from a man in his late teens or twenties in good health. Sequenced material: naive CD4+ T cells sorted from blood. This sample's subset: CD45RA+ positively selected. This CDR3 reads CAWKPGGLNTEAFF. The CDR3 DNA is TGTGCCTGGAAACCAGGGGGATTGAACACTGAAGCTTTCTTT. The full variable domain, completed using reference TRBV30 and TRBJ1-1, is SQTIHQWPATLVQPVGSPLSLECTVEGTSNPNLYWYRQAAGRGLQLLFYSVGIGQISSEVPQNLSASRPQDRQFILSSKKLLLSDSGFYLCAWKPGGLNTEAFFGQGTRLTVV.